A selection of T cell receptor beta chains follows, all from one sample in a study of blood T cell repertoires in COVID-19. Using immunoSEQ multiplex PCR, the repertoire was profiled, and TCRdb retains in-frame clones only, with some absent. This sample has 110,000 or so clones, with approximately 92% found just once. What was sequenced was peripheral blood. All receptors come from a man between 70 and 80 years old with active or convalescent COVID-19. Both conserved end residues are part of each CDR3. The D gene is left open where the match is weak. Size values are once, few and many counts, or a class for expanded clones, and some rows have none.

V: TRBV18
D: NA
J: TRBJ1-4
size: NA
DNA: TGTGCCAGCTCACCAGTAGGGGGTGAAAAACTGTTTTTT
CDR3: CASSPVGGEKLFF

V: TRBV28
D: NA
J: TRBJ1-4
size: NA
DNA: TGTGCCAGCAGTTTAGGGGACAAGGAAAAACTGTTTTTT
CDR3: CASSLGDKEKLFF

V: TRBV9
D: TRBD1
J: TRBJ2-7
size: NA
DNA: TGTGCCAGCAGCCCGACTCCGGGACAGGGGGCAGTCGAGCAGTACTTC
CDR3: CASSPTPGQGAVEQYF

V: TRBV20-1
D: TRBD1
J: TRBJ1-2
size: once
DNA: TGCAGTGCTAGGAACAGGGGAGGCTACACCTTC
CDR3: CSARNRGGYTF

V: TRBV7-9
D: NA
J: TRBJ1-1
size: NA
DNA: TGTGCCAGCAGCTTATTGGTAGTGAACACTGAAGCTTTCTTT
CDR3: CASSLLVVNTEAFF

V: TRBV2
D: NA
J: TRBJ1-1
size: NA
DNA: TGTGCCAGCAGTTCAACAGAGAACACTGAAGCTTTCTTT
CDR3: CASSSTENTEAFF

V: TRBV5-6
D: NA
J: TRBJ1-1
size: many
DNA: TGTGCCAGCAGCCCCGGCGGGTACACTGAAGCTTTCTTT
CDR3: CASSPGGYTEAFF

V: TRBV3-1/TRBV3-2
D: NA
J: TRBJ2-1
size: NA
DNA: TGTGCCAGCAGCCAACCTCCGGAGGGGGGGACATCCTACAATGAGCAGTTCTTC
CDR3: CASSQPPEGGTSYNEQFF

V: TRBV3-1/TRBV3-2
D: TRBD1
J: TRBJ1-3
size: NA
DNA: TGTGCCAGCAGCCCTAGACAGGGATGGTCTGGAAACACCATATATTTT
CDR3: CASSPRQGWSGNTIYF

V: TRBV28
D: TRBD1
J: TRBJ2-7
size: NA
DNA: TGTGCCAGCAGAGGACCGGGACAGCCACCGGTCGAGCAGTACTTC
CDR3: CASRGPGQPPVEQYF

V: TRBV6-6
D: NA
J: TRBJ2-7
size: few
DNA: TGTGCCAGCAGTTACGAGTGGGAGCAGTACTTC
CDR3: CASSYEWEQYF

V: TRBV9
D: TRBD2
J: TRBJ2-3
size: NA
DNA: TGTGCCAGCAGCGTAGCGGGAGGGCCCCTAGATACGCAGTATTTT
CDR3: CASSVAGGPLDTQYF

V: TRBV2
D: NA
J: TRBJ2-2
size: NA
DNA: TGTGCCAGCAGCACGACAGCCGGGGAGCTGTTTTTT
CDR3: CASSTTAGELFF

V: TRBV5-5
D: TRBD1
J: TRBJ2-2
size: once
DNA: TGTGCCAGCAGCCCCCGACAGGGGTACACCGGGGAGCTGTTTTTT
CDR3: CASSPRQGYTGELFF

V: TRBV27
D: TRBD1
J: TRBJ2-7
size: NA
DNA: TGTGCCAGCAGTTTACAGGGACAGCTCACCTACGAGCAGTACTTC
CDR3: CASSLQGQLTYEQYF

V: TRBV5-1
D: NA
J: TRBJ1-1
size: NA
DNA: TGCGCCAGCAGCCAGGTGGGGGGGCCCGTGAACACTGAAGCTTTCTTT
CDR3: CASSQVGGPVNTEAFF

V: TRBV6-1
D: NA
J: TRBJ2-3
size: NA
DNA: TGTGCCAGCAGTGAAGCGCTGGGAGACACAGATACGCAGTATTTT
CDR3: CASSEALGDTDTQYF

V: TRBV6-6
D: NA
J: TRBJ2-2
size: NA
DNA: TGTGCCAGCAGTTACTCTACCAGGGACACCGGGGAGCTGTTTTTT
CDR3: CASSYSTRDTGELFF

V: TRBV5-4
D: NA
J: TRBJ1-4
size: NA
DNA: TGTGCCAGCAGCTTGCGACAGGATAATGAAAAACTGTTTTTT
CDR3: CASSLRQDNEKLFF

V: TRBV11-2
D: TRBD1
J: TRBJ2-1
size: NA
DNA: TGTGCCAGCAGCCCCGGGACAGCGCCTGGGAATGAGCAGTTCTTC
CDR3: CASSPGTAPGNEQFF

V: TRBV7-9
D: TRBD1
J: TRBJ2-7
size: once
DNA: TGTGCCAGCAGCCGGGACAGGGATCTCGAGCAGTACTTC
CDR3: CASSRDRDLEQYF

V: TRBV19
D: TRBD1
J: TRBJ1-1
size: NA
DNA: TGTGCCAGTAGGGAGACAGGGCGAAACACTGAAGCTTTCTTT
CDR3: CASRETGRNTEAFF

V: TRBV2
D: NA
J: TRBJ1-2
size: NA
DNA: TGTGCCAGCAGTCCTTTCGAGGATCTCTACTATGGCTACACCTTC
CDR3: CASSPFEDLYYGYTF

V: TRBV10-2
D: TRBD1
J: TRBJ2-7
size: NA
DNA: TGCGCCAGCAGAGATCCCGGGACAGGGCTTTACGAGCAGTACTTC
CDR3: CASRDPGTGLYEQYF

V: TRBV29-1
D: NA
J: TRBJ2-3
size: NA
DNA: TGCAGCGTCCGGCCCTCAGGTGGAGATACGCAGTATTTT
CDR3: CSVRPSGGDTQYF

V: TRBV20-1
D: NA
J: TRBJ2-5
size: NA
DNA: TGCAGTGCTAGTGGGCCCCCCGTGGAGACCCAGTACTTC
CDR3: CSASGPPVETQYF

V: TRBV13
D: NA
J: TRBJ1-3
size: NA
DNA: TGTGCCAGCAGCTTAGGGGCGGGGCGCTCTGGAAACACCATATATTTT
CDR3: CASSLGAGRSGNTIYF

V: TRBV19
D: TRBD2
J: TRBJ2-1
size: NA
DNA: TGTGCCAGTAGTCCCCCACTAGCGGGGAACCCCCAGTTCTTC
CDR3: CASSPPLAGNPQFF

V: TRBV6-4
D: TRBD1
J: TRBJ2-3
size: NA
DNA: TGTGCCAGCAGTCCGGCGGGACAGGGCACAGATACGCAGTATTTT
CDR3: CASSPAGQGTDTQYF

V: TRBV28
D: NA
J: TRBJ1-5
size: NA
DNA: TGTGCCAGCAGTCTCCGGGGGAGAAATCAGCCCCAGCATTTT
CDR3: CASSLRGRNQPQHF

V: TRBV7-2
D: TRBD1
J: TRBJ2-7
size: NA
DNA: TGTGCCAGCAGCTTAGTTCAGGGGGCCTACGAGCAGTACTTC
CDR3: CASSLVQGAYEQYF

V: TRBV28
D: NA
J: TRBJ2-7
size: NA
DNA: TGTGCCAGCGGACAGCTCGAGCAGTACTTC
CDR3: CASGQLEQYF

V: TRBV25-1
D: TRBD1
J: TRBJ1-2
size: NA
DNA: TGTGCCAGCAGTGAATTTCAGGGGGCAGTCACCTTC
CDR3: CASSEFQGAVTF

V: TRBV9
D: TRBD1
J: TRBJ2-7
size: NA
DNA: TGTGCCAGCAGCGAGGGACAGGGCTACGAGCAGTACTTC
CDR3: CASSEGQGYEQYF

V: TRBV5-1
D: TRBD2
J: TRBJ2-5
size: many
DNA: TGCGCCAGCAGCTTGGAGGGTAGCGGGAGCTATGAGACCCAGTACTTC
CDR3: CASSLEGSGSYETQYF

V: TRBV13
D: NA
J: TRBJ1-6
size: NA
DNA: TGTGCCAGCAGCTTATACAGGGATTCACCCCTCCACTTT
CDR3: CASSLYRDSPLHF

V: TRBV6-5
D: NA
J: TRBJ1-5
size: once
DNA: TGTGCCAGCAGTTACTCGTGGCGGTTGGAACAGCCCCAGCATTTT
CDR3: CASSYSWRLEQPQHF

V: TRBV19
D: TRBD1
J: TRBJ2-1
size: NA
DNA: TGTGCCAGTACCGCTCTGACAGGGACCTACAATGAGCAGTTCTTC
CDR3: CASTALTGTYNEQFF

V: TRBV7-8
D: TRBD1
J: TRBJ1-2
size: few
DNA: TGTGCCAGCAGCTATGGACAGGGAGGAGGCTACACCTTC
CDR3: CASSYGQGGGYTF

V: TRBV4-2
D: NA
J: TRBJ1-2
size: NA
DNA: TGTGCCAGCAGCCAAGACAGGGAGGGTGGCTACACCTTC
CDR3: CASSQDREGGYTF

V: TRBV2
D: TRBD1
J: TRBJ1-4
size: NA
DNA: TGTGCCAGCAGGGGGGGACAGGGCGCTAATGAAAAACTGTTTTTT
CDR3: CASRGGQGANEKLFF

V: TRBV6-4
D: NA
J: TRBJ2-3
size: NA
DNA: TGTGCCAGCAGTGAAGGAGTCACTAGCACAGATACGCAGTATTTT
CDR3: CASSEGVTSTDTQYF

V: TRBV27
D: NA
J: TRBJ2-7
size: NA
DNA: TGTGCCAGCATGGGGGCTTCCTACGAGCAGTACTTC
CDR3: CASMGASYEQYF

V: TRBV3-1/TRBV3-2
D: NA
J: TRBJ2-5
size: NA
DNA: TGTGCCAGCAGCCAAGAACGGTCCGCAGGAGCGGGAGAGACCCAGTACTTC
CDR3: CASSQERSAGAGETQYF

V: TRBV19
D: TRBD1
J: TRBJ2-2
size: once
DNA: TGTGCCACCCTCCCGCAGGGGACAGGGACCTCTGGGGAGCTGTTTTTT
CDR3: CATLPQGTGTSGELFF

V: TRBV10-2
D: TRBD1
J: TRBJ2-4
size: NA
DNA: TGCGCCAGCAGTGAGTCACCAGGGGGCGCGACCAAAAACATTCAGTACTTC
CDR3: CASSESPGGATKNIQYF